The next 29 T cell receptor beta chains were all read from a single sample in a study of control samples from healthy donors and cancer patients. Generated by immunoSEQ multiplex PCR, the TCRdb table keeps only in-frame clones and is missing some. This table holds about 120,000 clones, 80% to 95% found once. The sequencing sample was made of blood. The receptors shown here come from a man aged 35-49 years in good health.

The chain uses TRBV6-1 and TRBJ1-2; D gene ambiguous. The germline V gene has CDR1 MNHNS and CDR2 SASEGT. V lost 1 base, J lost 5 bases, and 8 bases lay in between. The CDR3 extends over 13 amino acids. CDR3 bases: TGTGCCAGCAGTGAAGAAAGTGGTTATGGCTACACCTTC. It codes for CASSEESGYGYTF.

The chain couples TRBV9 to TRBJ2-3; D may be TRBD1 or TRBD2 (6 bases each). Trimming took 3 bases from V and 8 from J, leaving 7 bases between them. The CDR3 covers 11 residues. Per germline, CDR1 SGDLS and CDR2 YYNGEE. The CDR3 DNA reads TGTGCCAGCAGCGAGGGGGGTACGCAGTATTTT. It yields the protein CASSEGGTQYF.

The CDR3 DNA reads as TGTGCCAGCAGCTCACAGGGGGGCGAGCAGTACTTC. Encoded protein: CASSSQGGEQYF. The rearrangement uses TRBV13 and TRBJ2-7, with 8 bases aligning to TRBD1. This CDR3 is built from 12 residues. With V trimmed by 4 bases and J by 6 bases, 2 bases remained unmatched. Germline CDR1 reads PRHDT; CDR2 reads FYEKMQ (reference sequence). Complete variable domain (other parts from reference TRBV13 and TRBJ2-7): AAGVIQSPRHLIKEKRETATLKCYPIPRHDTVYWYQQGPGQDPQFLISFYEKMQSDKGSIPDRFSAQQFSDYHSELNMSSLELGDSALYFCASSSQGGEQYFGPGTRLTVT.

This clone is a singleton in its sample. The chain combines TRBV18 with TRBJ1-1; D unresolved. Germline V gene lookup returns CDR1 KGHSH and CDR2 LQKENI. There are 13 residues in the CDR3. Trimming took 4 bases from V and 11 from J, leaving 17 bases between them. The CDR3 coding sequence is TGTGCCAGCTCACGGGATGGGTCTTTATGGGCTTTCTTT. It yields the protein CASSRDGSLWAFF.

In DNA, the CDR3 is TGCGCCAGCAGCCCAGCCGGGACAGGGAGGACTGAAGCTTTCTTT. It yields the protein CASSPAGTGRTEAFF. This chain uses TRBV4-1 with TRBJ1-1; 9 bases agree with TRBD1. The CDR3 spans 15 residues. The V segment lost 4 bases and the J segment 5 bases; nucleotides outside the gene matches: 8. Germline CDR1 reads MGHRA; CDR2 reads YSYEKL.

CDR3 DNA: TGTGCCAGTGGACTGGGAATCAATGAGCAGTTCTTC. Its translation: CASGLGINEQFF. The V and J genes are TRBV19 and TRBJ2-1, with D maybe TRBD2 (5 bases). The V gene lost 8 bases and the J gene lost 6 bases, with 11 bases spanning the gap. Germline lookup yields CDR1 LNHDA and CDR2 SQIVND (reference sequence). CDR3 length equals 12 residues.

The J gene is TRBJ2-1, the V gene TRBV4-1, with a weak D call TRBD1 (5 bases). Germline CDR1 and CDR2: MGHRA and YSYEKL. The V gene lost 0 bases and the J gene lost 1 base, with 10 bases spanning the gap. CDR3 length equals 16 residues. The CDR3 region has the DNA TGCGCCAGCAGCCAAGATCCACGACAGTCCTACAATGAGCAGTTCTTC. Translating gives CASSQDPRQSYNEQFF.

The chain is built from TRBV7-8 and TRBJ1-2; no clear D gene. Germline-derived CDR1 and CDR2 are SGHVS and FQNEAQ. The CDR3 sequence is 15 residues long. V gave up 2 bases and J gave up 2 bases, with 12 bases separating them. The CDR3 spells CASSLTSRINYGYTF. CDR3 in DNA: TGTGCCAGCAGCTTAACGTCGCGGATCAACTATGGCTACACCTTC.

The chain links TRBV5-1 to TRBJ2-5; 7 nucleotides align to TRBD2. Germline values: CDR1 SGHRS, CDR2 YFSETQ. V lost 0 bases and J lost 3; bases outside the gene matches: 5. The CDR3 length is 15 residues. The CDR3 nucleotides are TGCGCCAGCAGCTTGGGCAGCGGGGCTAAAGAGACCCAGTACTTC. Its translation: CASSLGSGAKETQYF. Together with reference TRBV5-1 and TRBJ2-5, the CDR3 gives the full variable domain: KAGVTQTPRYLIKTRGQQVTLSCSPISGHRSVSWYQQTPGQGLQFLFEYFSETQRNKGNFPGRFSGRQFSNSRSEMNVSTLELGDSALYLCASSLGSGAKETQYFGPGTRLLVL.

The chain carries TRBV3-1 (or the pseudogene TRBV3-2) and TRBJ2-2; D remains ambiguous. Trimming cost V 6 bases and J 6 bases, with 5 bases left between them. The CDR3 consists of 11 residues. Germline CDR1 reads LGHDT; CDR2 reads YNNKEL (reference sequence). CDR3 sequence reads: CASRFAGELFF. The CDR3 DNA reads as TGTGCCAGCAGGTTCGCCGGGGAGCTGTTTTTT.

This chain uses TRBV6-1 with TRBJ1-1; D may be TRBD1 (6 bases). CDR1 is MNHNS, CDR2 SASEGT, per germline. Trimming left V 2 bases short and J 9 bases short, with 16 bases between. The CDR3 has 14 residues. The chain's CDR3 is CASSENLTGTKAFF. As DNA, the CDR3 is TGTGCCAGCAGTGAAAACCTTACAGGGACAAAAGCTTTCTTT.

Only a few counts were recorded for this clone. This sequence joins TRBV5-1 and TRBJ2-7; 7 bases align to TRBD1. After removal of 0 bases from V and 2 bases from J, the junction contained 8 bases not matched to a gene. The CDR3 extends over 16 amino acids. Germline CDR1 and CDR2: SGHRS and YFSETQ. CDR3 residues: CASSLVGGRSAYEQYF. CDR3 DNA: TGCGCCAGCAGCTTGGTAGGGGGCAGGAGCGCCTACGAGCAGTACTTC.

The rearrangement uses TRBV3-1 (or the pseudogene TRBV3-2) and TRBJ2-3; no clear D gene. Germline V lookup: CDR1 LGHDT, CDR2 YNNKEL (reference sequence). V shed 0 bases and J shed 4 bases, with 5 bases lying between them. CDR3 size: 13 residues. CDR3 region: CASSQETSDTQYF. In DNA, the CDR3 is TGTGCCAGCAGCCAAGAAACTTCAGATACGCAGTATTTT.

This chain joins TRBV7-6 and TRBJ2-6, with D perhaps TRBD1 (7 bases). V was cut by 7 bases and J by 0 bases, with 16 bases left in between. This CDR3 has 17 residues. The germline gives CDR1 SGHVS, CDR2 FNYEAQ. CDR3 sequence reads: CASIAGGRNSGANVLTF. CDR3 bases: TGTGCCAGCATCGCAGGGGGGAGAAACTCTGGGGCCAACGTCCTGACTTTC.

In regard to this clone: A read error may account for a junction end that differs from germline. This sequence joins TRBV7-2 and TRBJ2-2; 11 bases map to TRBD1. This CDR3 comprises 16 residues. Germline-derived CDR1 and CDR2 are SGHTA and FQGNSA. The CDR3 is CASSTRDRGNPGELFF. The CDR3 DNA reads as TGTGCCAGCAGCACCCGGGACAGGGGGAACCCCGGGGAGCTGTTTTTT.

The rearrangement joins TRBV9 to TRBJ2-3, with 11 positions matching TRBD2. V gave up 3 bases and J gave up 2 bases; unmatched junction bases: 5. In germline, CDR1 is SGDLS, CDR2 YYNGEE. The CDR3 contains 16 residues. CDR3 nucleotide sequence: TGTGCCAGCAGCGAGTGGGGACTAGCGGACACAGATACGCAGTATTTT. Its translation is CASSEWGLADTDTQYF.

The chain carries TRBV30 and TRBJ2-7, with 7 bases fitting TRBD1. Germline V gene data show CDR1 as GTSNPN and CDR2 as SVGIG (reference sequence). V was pared by 4 bases and J by 2 bases, with 17 bases of the junction left unmatched. The CDR3 runs to 17 residues. In DNA, the CDR3 is TGTGCCTGGAAAGAGACAGGGCTACCCAAACCCCCCTACGAGCAGTACTTC. As protein: CAWKETGLPKPPYEQYF.

There are a few counts of this clone. This chain links TRBV5-6 with TRBJ1-2; D uncertain. The CDR3 has 12 amino acids. CDR1 is SGHDT, CDR2 YYEEEE, per germline. V lost 3 bases and J lost 12, with 15 bases in between. CDR3 amino acids: CASSYSRTVDTF. The CDR3 coding sequence is TGTGCCAGCAGCTATTCCAGAACGGTGGACACCTTC.

The J gene is TRBJ2-2, the V gene TRBV9; 8 nucleotides line up with TRBD1. CDR1 is SGDLS, CDR2 YYNGEE, per germline. CDR3 length equals 17 residues. J lost 7 bases, V lost 0 bases, and 11 bases had no gene match. This chain's CDR3 is CASSVAVPGGLGGELFF. Written as DNA, the CDR3 is TGTGCCAGCAGCGTAGCTGTGCCAGGGGGCCTCGGCGGGGAGCTGTTTTTT.

The chain uses TRBV7-9 and TRBJ1-1; D unclear. This CDR3 has 12 amino acids. Trimming pared 5 bases from V and 8 bases from J, leaving 12 bases between. Germline CDR1 is SEHNR and CDR2 is FQNEAQ (reference sequence). CDR3 protein: CASSRDTPEAFF. The CDR3 DNA is TGTGCCAGCAGCCGTGACACACCAGAAGCTTTCTTT.

This clone was seen only once. The identical CDR3 is also encoded by other nucleotide sequences in the sample. The V and J genes are TRBV10-1 and TRBJ2-7; D is unresolved. In germline, CDR1 is WNHNN, CDR2 SYGVQD (reference sequence). V lost 2 bases and J lost 4, with 3 bases in between. The CDR3 extends over 11 amino acids. CDR3 coding DNA: TGCGCCAGCAGTGAGGGTTACGAGCAGTACTTC. Its translation: CASSEGYEQYF.

This chain uses TRBV5-1 with TRBJ2-5; D not resolved. This CDR3 spans 13 amino acids. V lost 4 bases, J lost 2 bases, and 9 bases lay in between. Germline CDR1 is SGHRS and CDR2 is YFSETQ. CDR3 protein: CASSPAGQETQYF. CDR3 coding DNA: TGCGCCAGCAGCCCCGCTGGACAAGAGACCCAGTACTTC.

This chain uses TRBV30 with TRBJ1-5, with 9 nucleotides matching TRBD1. V was clipped by 3 bases and J by 6 bases; unmatched bases: 6. The CDR3 loop spans 14 amino acids. Germline CDR1 GTSNPN, CDR2 SVGIG (reference sequence). Here the CDR3 reads CAWSLTGGSQPQHF. Here the CDR3 DNA reads TGTGCCTGGAGCCTAACAGGGGGCTCTCAGCCCCAGCATTTT.

The V gene is TRBV28, the J gene TRBJ2-6; D is undetermined. Germline-derived CDR1 and CDR2 are MDHEN and SYDVKM. The ends were cut back, 9 bases at V and 2 bases at J, with 5 bases in the middle. The CDR3 sequence is 12 residues long. The CDR3 is CASTPGANVLTF. CDR3 DNA: TGTGCCAGTACACCTGGGGCCAACGTCCTGACTTTC.

V usage is TRBV10-2 and J usage is TRBJ2-3, with 11 nucleotides matching TRBD2. Germline V gives CDR1 WSHSY, CDR2 SAAADI. V was pared by 4 bases and J by 2 bases, with 2 bases of the junction left unmatched. This CDR3 has 15 amino acids. The CDR3 is CASSGLAGLTDTQYF. The CDR3 DNA reads TGCGCCAGCAGTGGACTAGCGGGGCTCACAGATACGCAGTATTTT.

This sequence joins TRBV7-9 and TRBJ1-5; D gene ambiguous. The length of the CDR3 is 12 residues. Trimming left V 5 bases short and J 9 bases short, with 11 bases between. Germline V gene lookup returns CDR1 SEHNR and CDR2 FQNEAQ (reference sequence). CDR3 loop: CASSPQWGPQHF. In DNA form, the CDR3 reads TGTGCCAGCAGCCCACAATGGGGGCCCCAGCATTTT.

V is TRBV5-1 and J is TRBJ1-1; no firm D call. Trimming pared 0 bases from V and 11 bases from J, leaving 14 bases between. Germline values: CDR1 SGHRS, CDR2 YFSETQ. CDR3 length: 13 amino acids. The CDR3 DNA reads as TGCGCCAGCAGCTTGGGTTTCACGCGGGTGGCTTTCTTT. Protein product: CASSLGFTRVAFF. The complete variable domain, with remaining parts taken from reference TRBV5-1 and TRBJ1-1, reads KAGVTQTPRYLIKTRGQQVTLSCSPISGHRSVSWYQQTPGQGLQFLFEYFSETQRNKGNFPGRFSGRQFSNSRSEMNVSTLELGDSALYLCASSLGFTRVAFFGQGTRLTVV.

The chain carries TRBV6-5 and TRBJ1-5; D call uncertain. V lost 6 bases, J lost 7 bases, and 10 bases lay in between. The CDR3 sequence is 12 residues long. CDR1 MNHEY and CDR2 SVGAGI come from the germline V gene. The CDR3 DNA reads TGTGCCAGCAGCCGGGATGGGCAGCCCCAGCATTTT. Protein: CASSRDGQPQHF.

This clone has a handful of counts. V gene TRBV5-6 combines with J gene TRBJ2-2; perhaps TRBD1 as D (5 bases). The CDR3 consists of 12 residues. The V gene lost 4 bases and the J gene lost 6 bases, with 7 bases spanning the gap. Germline CDR1 is SGHDT and CDR2 is YYEEEE. The CDR3 nucleotides read TGTGCCAGCAGCAAGACAGCCGGGGAGCTGTTTTTT. Its protein product is CASSKTAGELFF.